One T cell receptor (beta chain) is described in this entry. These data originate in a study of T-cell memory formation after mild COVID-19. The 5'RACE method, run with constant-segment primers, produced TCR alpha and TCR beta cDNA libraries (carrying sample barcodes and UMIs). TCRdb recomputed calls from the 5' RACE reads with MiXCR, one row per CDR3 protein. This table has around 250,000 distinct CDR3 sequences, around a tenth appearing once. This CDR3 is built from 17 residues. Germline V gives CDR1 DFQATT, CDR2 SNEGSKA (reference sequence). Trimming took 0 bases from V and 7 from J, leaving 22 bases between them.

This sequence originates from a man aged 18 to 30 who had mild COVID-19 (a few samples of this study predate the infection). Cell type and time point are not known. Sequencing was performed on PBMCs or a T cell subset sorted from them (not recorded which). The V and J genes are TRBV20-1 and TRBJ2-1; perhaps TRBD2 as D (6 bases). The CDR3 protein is CSAREPRRGKFPNEQFF. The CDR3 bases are TGCAGTGCTAGAGAGCCTCGGCGGGGAAAGTTCCCGAATGAGCAGTTCTTC.